One sample yielded the 26 T cell receptor beta chains listed below, sequenced in a study of shared T cell receptors in the human thymus (dated by TCRdb to about 2021). Libraries were constructed by the immunoSEQ multiplex PCR assay. TCRdb limited this immuneACCESS table to in-frame rearrangements with V and J called. A share of clones is missing; checked studies link under half to unresolved V genes, and the rest is unexplained. This sample comprises some 660,000 clones, 80% to 90% of them detected only once. The ten largest clones add up to under 0.01% of the sample. These data were also filed under a second study, of human thymus T cells.

The sequenced sample consisted of thymocytes. These receptors were obtained from a boy younger than two with a congenital heart defect. Donor details come from another sample of the same person, matched by shared clones.

This clone occurred once. The V and J genes are TRBV7-3 and TRBJ2-1, with TRBD2 matching over 11 bases. The V and J ends lost 5 bases and 3 bases, in that order; junction bases with no gene match: 12. The germline V gene has CDR1 SGHTA and CDR2 FQGTGA. The CDR3 has 18 residues. This CDR3 reads CASSPRTSGRYGYNEQFF. In DNA form, the CDR3 reads TGTGCCAGCAGCCCCCGGACTAGCGGGCGATACGGCTACAATGAGCAGTTCTTC.

The chain's CDR3 is CASSLGQGAEGAFF. CDR3 DNA: TGCGCCAGCAGCTTGGGACAGGGGGCAGAGGGAGCTTTCTTT. V usage is TRBV5-1 and J usage is TRBJ1-1, with TRBD1 matching 10 bases. Germline assignment: CDR1 SGHRS and CDR2 YFSETQ. Unmatched junction bases numbered 6, after V lost 0 bases and J lost 10 bases. CDR3 size: 14 residues.

This sequence joins TRBV15 and TRBJ2-3, with no clear D. CDR1 and CDR2 (germline): LNHNV, YYDKDF (reference sequence). V was trimmed by 1 base and J by 3 bases, leaving 14 bases between them. The CDR3 runs to 16 residues. The CDR3: CATSRVSPWSTDTQYF. The CDR3 region has the DNA TGTGCCACCAGCAGAGTTAGCCCGTGGTCGACAGATACGCAGTATTTT.

The rearrangement links TRBV5-8 to TRBJ2-7, with 8 positions matching TRBD1. There are 13 residues in the CDR3. Germline V gene lookup returns CDR1 SGHTS and CDR2 YDEGEE. V lost 6 bases to trimming and J lost 4 bases; unmatched junction nucleotides: 6. In DNA form, the CDR3 reads TGTGCCAGCATTGGACAGGGTACATACGAGCAGTACTTC. Protein sequence: CASIGQGTYEQYF.

This clone has a handful of counts. The J gene is TRBJ2-1, the V gene TRBV19, with TRBD2 matching 12 bases. Germline lookup yields CDR1 LNHDA and CDR2 SQIVND (reference sequence). Unmatched junction bases numbered 6, after V lost 4 bases and J lost 5 bases. This CDR3 is 16 amino acids long. DNA of the CDR3: TGTGCCAGTAGTACCCCGACTAGCGGGGGAGACAATGAGCAGTTCTTC. It translates to CASSTPTSGGDNEQFF.

The J gene is TRBJ2-5, the V gene TRBV28, with TRBD1 as a possible D gene (6 bases). Germline loops: CDR1 MDHEN, CDR2 SYDVKM. This CDR3 region has 13 residues. V dropped 5 bases and J dropped 5 bases, with 12 bases sitting between them. CDR3 bases: TGTGCCAGCAGTCGCAGGGGAAGGGAGACCCAGTACTTC. This codes for CASSRRGRETQYF.

The CDR3 protein is CASSITKINTEAFF. DNA for the CDR3: TGTGCCAGTAGTATAACAAAAATAAACACTGAAGCTTTCTTT. V gene TRBV19 combines with J gene TRBJ1-1; unclear D gene. Deletions cut 2 bases from V and 2 bases from J, with 9 bases between. This CDR3 is 14 amino acids long. The germline gives CDR1 LNHDA, CDR2 SQIVND (reference sequence).

This chain uses TRBV5-6 with TRBJ1-5; D not certain. This CDR3 is 15 amino acids long. With 1 base removed from V and 4 bases from J, the gap between germline ends came to 12 bases. Germline V gene sequence: CDR1 SGHDT, CDR2 YYEEEE. The CDR3 protein is CASSLNWKRNQPQHF. CDR3 nucleotide sequence: TGTGCCAGCAGCTTGAATTGGAAGAGGAATCAGCCCCAGCATTTT.

The CDR3 sequence is CASSTSDRGSYEQYF. DNA of the CDR3: TGCGCCAGCAGCACCTCGGACAGGGGGTCGTACGAGCAGTACTTC. The chain uses TRBV4-1 and TRBJ2-7; 10 nucleotides match TRBD1. This CDR3 has 15 amino acids. Germline-derived CDR1 and CDR2 are MGHRA and YSYEKL. V lost 5 bases to trimming and J lost 4 bases; unmatched junction nucleotides: 8.

The DNA for the CDR3 is TGTGCCAGCAGCGAGATACAGGGTTGGACTGAAGCTTTCTTT. It specifies CASSEIQGWTEAFF. The chain recombines TRBV11-2 with TRBJ1-1; D might be TRBD1 (6 bases). The V gene lost 5 bases and the J gene lost 5 bases, with 15 bases spanning the gap. The CDR3 sequence is 14 residues long. The V gene's germline CDR1 is SGHAT and CDR2 FQNNGV.

The chain combines TRBV4-3 with TRBJ1-1, with D possibly matching TRBD1 (6 bases). Trimming removed 0 bases from V and 3 bases from J, with 26 bases in between. This CDR3 spans 20 amino acids. Germline V gene sequence: CDR1 LGHNA, CDR2 YSLEER. CDR3 DNA: TGCGCCAGCAGCCAAGAATCGATATGGACAGAGGGGAGGGAAGACACTGAAGCTTTCTTT. This sequence encodes CASSQESIWTEGREDTEAFF.

This clone was found a few times. The chain is built from TRBV5-4 and TRBJ2-3; 7 nucleotides align to TRBD2. Per germline, CDR1 SGHNT and CDR2 YYREEE (reference sequence). V trimming: 7 bases; J trimming: 4 bases; junction bases outside the gene matches: 6. The CDR3 spans 13 residues. The CDR3 DNA reads TGTGCCAGCGGCGGGGGAGTGTCAGATACGCAGTATTTT. It is translated as CASGGGVSDTQYF. Supplemented by reference TRBV5-4 and TRBJ2-3, the full variable domain reads ETGVTQSPTHLIKTRGQQVTLRCSSQSGHNTVSWYQQALGQGPQFIFQYYREEENGRGNFPPRFSGLQFPNYSSELNVNALELDDSALYLCASGGGVSDTQYFGPGTRLTVL.

The rearrangement joins TRBV9 to TRBJ2-1, with 10 bases that match TRBD2. J was trimmed by 5 bases and V by 1 base; bases with no gene match: 3. CDR3 length: 15 amino acids. Germline CDR1 reads SGDLS; CDR2 reads YYNGEE. The CDR3 loop is CASSVSGGGHNEQFF. CDR3 bases: TGTGCCAGCAGCGTAAGCGGGGGGGGTCACAATGAGCAGTTCTTC.

J is TRBJ2-5 and V is TRBV10-2; no firm D call. This CDR3 has 11 amino acids. Deletions cut 7 bases from V and 2 bases from J, with 5 bases between. CDR1 WSHSY and CDR2 SAAADI come from the germline V gene. The DNA for the CDR3 is TGCGCCAGCATGCGGCAAGAGACCCAGTACTTC. It is translated as CASMRQETQYF.

The CDR3 protein is CATRLSGSIREQFF. The CDR3 region has the DNA TGTGCCACCAGATTGTCAGGGTCAATCCGGGAGCAGTTCTTC. The rearrangement links TRBV28 to TRBJ2-1; possible D gene TRBD1, 5 bases. The CDR3 covers 14 residues. Germline CDR1 and CDR2: MDHEN and SYDVKM. The V gene lost 10 bases and the J gene lost 10 bases, with 23 bases spanning the gap.

The sample holds one count of this clone. The chain combines TRBV5-4 with TRBJ1-1; 7 bases map to TRBD1. Germline V gene data show CDR1 as SGHNT and CDR2 as YYREEE (reference sequence). V lost 4 bases, J lost 0 bases, and 3 bases stayed unmatched. This CDR3 has 14 amino acids. The CDR3 nucleotides read TGTGCCAGCAGCCTGGGACAGATGAACACTGAAGCTTTCTTT. Amino acids: CASSLGQMNTEAFF.

The chain carries TRBV12-1 and TRBJ1-1; TRBD1 is the table's D call, not checked against the DNA. TRBV12-1 represents a pseudogene. The CDR3 has 14 residues. The CDR3: CASSFQGLNTEAFF. The CDR3 DNA reads TGTGCCAGCAGCTTTCAGGGTCTGAACACTGAAGCTTTCTTT.

This rearrangement joins TRBV7-9 to TRBJ1-1; TRBD1 matches at 7 bases. The CDR3 contains 14 residues. The trim removed 5 bases at V and 3 bases at J, leaving 6 bases unmatched. CDR1 is SEHNR and CDR2 is FQNEAQ in the germline V gene (reference sequence). DNA for the CDR3: TGTGCCAGCAGCCCTGACCAGGGGGACACTGAAGCTTTCTTT. This gives the protein CASSPDQGDTEAFF.

The V call is TRBV6-5, the J call TRBJ2-7, with 7 positions matching TRBD1. Germline-derived CDR1 and CDR2 are MNHEY and SVGAGI. The CDR3 is 15 amino acids. V shed 0 bases and J 3 bases; nucleotides not matched to a gene: 5. CDR3 protein: CASSYSSQGVYEQYF. Here the CDR3 DNA reads TGTGCCAGCAGTTACTCTAGCCAGGGGGTCTACGAGCAGTACTTC.

V gene TRBV6-5 combines with J gene TRBJ2-7, with a tentative D call TRBD1 (5 bases). Germline assignment: CDR1 MNHEY and CDR2 SVGAGI. The V end lost 5 bases, the J end lost 4 bases, and 15 bases lay between the germline ends. CDR3 length: 14 amino acids. This CDR3 is CASSVDIFSYEQYF. CDR3 DNA: TGTGCCAGCAGTGTGGACATATTCTCGTACGAGCAGTACTTC.

As regards this clone: This same CDR3 is encoded by further DNA sequences in the sample. The J gene is TRBJ2-3, the V gene TRBV5-1; D gene unclear. The CDR3 runs to 14 residues. With 0 bases removed from V and 3 bases from J, the gap between germline ends came to 8 bases. Germline CDR1 and CDR2: SGHRS and YFSETQ. Here the CDR3 reads CASSLAVGTDTQYF. CDR3 nucleotides: TGCGCCAGCAGCTTGGCCGTCGGGACAGATACGCAGTATTTT. Drawing the rest from reference TRBV5-1 and TRBJ2-3, the complete variable domain is KAGVTQTPRYLIKTRGQQVTLSCSPISGHRSVSWYQQTPGQGLQFLFEYFSETQRNKGNFPGRFSGRQFSNSRSEMNVSTLELGDSALYLCASSLAVGTDTQYFGPGTRLTVL.

The chain carries TRBV10-2 and TRBJ2-1; 9 positions agree with TRBD2. The length of the CDR3 is 15 residues. Looked up from germline, CDR1 is WSHSY and CDR2 is SAAADI. The ends lost 5 bases at V and 5 bases at J; junction bases unmatched: 7. CDR3 protein: CASSSGRTTNNEQFF. The CDR3 coding sequence is TGCGCCAGCAGTAGCGGGAGGACGACCAACAATGAGCAGTTCTTC.

The chain uses TRBV19 and TRBJ1-1; TRBD1 aligns across 8 bases. There are 14 residues in the CDR3. V was clipped by 5 bases and J by 4 bases; unmatched bases: 6. Germline V gene lookup returns CDR1 LNHDA and CDR2 SQIVND (reference sequence). The CDR3 protein is CASSLRTGPTEAFF. CDR3 sequence (DNA): TGTGCCAGTAGTCTACGGACAGGGCCCACTGAAGCTTTCTTT.

The J gene is TRBJ1-3, the V gene TRBV6-1; 9 nucleotides align to TRBD1. CDR3 length equals 15 residues. V shed 4 bases, J shed 4 bases, and the junction held 5 bases outside the gene matches. Germline values: CDR1 MNHNS, CDR2 SASEGT. The CDR3 DNA follows: TGTGCCAGCAGTGCAGCGGGACAGGGAGGAAACACCATATATTTT. Translated: CASSAAGQGGNTIYF.

This chain uses TRBV5-6 with TRBJ2-7; no definite D call. Per the germline V gene, CDR1 is SGHDT and CDR2 is YYEEEE. The length of the CDR3 is 16 residues. V lost 0 bases to trimming and J lost 0 bases, with 13 bases between them. The CDR3 protein is CASSLDVGISSYEQYF. The CDR3 DNA reads TGTGCCAGCAGCTTGGATGTGGGCATAAGCTCCTACGAGCAGTACTTC.

The chain links TRBV5-6 to TRBJ1-3; D perhaps matches TRBD1 (5 bases). Trimming cost V 2 bases and J 2 bases, with 14 bases left between them. The germline V gene has CDR1 SGHDT and CDR2 YYEEEE. The CDR3 contains 16 residues. The CDR3 region is CASSFGLGVTGNTIYF. Here the CDR3 DNA reads TGTGCCAGCAGCTTTGGTTTAGGGGTGACTGGAAACACCATATATTTT.